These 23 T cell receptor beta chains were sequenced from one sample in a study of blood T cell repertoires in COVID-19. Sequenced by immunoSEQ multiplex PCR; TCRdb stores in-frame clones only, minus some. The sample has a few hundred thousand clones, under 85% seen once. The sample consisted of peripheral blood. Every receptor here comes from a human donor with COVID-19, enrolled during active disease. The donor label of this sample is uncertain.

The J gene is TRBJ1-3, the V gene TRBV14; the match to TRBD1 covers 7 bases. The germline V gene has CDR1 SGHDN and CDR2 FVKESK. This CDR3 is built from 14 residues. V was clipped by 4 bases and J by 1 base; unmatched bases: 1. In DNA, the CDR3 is TGTGCCAGCAGCCGGGGACAGTCTGGAAACACCATATATTTT. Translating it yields CASSRGQSGNTIYF.

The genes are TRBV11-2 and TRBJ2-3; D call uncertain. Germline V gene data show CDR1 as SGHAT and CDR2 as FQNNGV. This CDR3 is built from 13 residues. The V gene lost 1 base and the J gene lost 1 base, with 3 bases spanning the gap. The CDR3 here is CASSLAGTDTQYF. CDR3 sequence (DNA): TGTGCCAGCAGCTTAGCGGGCACAGATACGCAGTATTTT.

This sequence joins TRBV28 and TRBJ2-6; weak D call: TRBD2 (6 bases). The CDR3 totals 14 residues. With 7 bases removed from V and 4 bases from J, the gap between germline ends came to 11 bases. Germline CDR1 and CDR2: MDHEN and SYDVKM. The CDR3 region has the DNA TGTGCCAGCACCGGGGGAGCAGGGGCCAACGTCCTGACTTTC. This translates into CASTGGAGANVLTF.

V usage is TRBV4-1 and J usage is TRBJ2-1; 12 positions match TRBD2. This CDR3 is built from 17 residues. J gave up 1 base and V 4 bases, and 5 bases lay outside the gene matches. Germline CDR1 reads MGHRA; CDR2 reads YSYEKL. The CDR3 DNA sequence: TGCGCCAGCAGCCGGGGGACTAGCGGGTTGTCCTACAATGAGCAGTTCTTC. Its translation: CASSRGTSGLSYNEQFF.

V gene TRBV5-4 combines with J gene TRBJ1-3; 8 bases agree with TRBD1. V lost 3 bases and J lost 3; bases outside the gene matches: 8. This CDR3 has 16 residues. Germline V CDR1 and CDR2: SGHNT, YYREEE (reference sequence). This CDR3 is CASSSDFTGGGNTIYF. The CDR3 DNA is TGTGCCAGCAGCTCCGATTTCACAGGGGGTGGAAACACCATATATTTT.

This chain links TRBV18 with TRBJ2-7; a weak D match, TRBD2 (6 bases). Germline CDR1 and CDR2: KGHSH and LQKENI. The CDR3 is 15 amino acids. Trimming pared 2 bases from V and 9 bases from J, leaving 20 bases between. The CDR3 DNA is TGTGCCAGCTCACCAGGAGCAGGTCCCTCGGGAGTGCAGTACTTC. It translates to CASSPGAGPSGVQYF.

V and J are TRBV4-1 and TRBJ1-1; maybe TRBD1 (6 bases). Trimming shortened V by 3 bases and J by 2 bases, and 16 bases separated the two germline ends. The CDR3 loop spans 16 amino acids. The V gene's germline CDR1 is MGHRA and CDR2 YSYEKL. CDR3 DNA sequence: TGCGCCAGCAGCCAGGGCGGCAGGGGCATTAACACTGAAGCTTTCTTT. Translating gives CASSQGGRGINTEAFF.

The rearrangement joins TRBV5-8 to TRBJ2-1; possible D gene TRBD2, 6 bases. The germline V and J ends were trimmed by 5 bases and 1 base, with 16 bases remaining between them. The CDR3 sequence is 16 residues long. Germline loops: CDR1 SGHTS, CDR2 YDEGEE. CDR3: CASSYLWGDSYNEQFF. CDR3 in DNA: TGTGCCAGCAGTTACCTTTGGGGGGATTCCTACAATGAGCAGTTCTTC. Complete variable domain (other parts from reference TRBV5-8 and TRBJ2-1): EAGVTQSPTHLIKTRGQQATLRCSPISGHTSVYWYQQALGLGLQFLLWYDEGEERNRGNFPPRFSGRQFPNYSSELNVNALELEDSALYLCASSYLWGDSYNEQFFGPGTRLTVL.

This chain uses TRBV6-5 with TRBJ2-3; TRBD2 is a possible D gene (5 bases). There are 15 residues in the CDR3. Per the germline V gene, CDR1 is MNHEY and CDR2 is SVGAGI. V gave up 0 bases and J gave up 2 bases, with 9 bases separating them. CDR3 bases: TGTGCCAGCAGTTACTCGAACCGGGACACAGATACGCAGTATTTT. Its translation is CASSYSNRDTDTQYF.

The CDR3 loop is CASSVLQGTEAFF. The CDR3 nucleotides are TGTGCCAGCAGCGTATTACAGGGTACTGAAGCTTTCTTT. V is TRBV9 and J is TRBJ1-1, with a possible D match to TRBD1 (6 bases). The CDR3 totals 13 residues. Germline CDR1 is SGDLS and CDR2 is YYNGEE. V was shortened by 1 base and J by 5 bases, with 9 bases between the two germline ends.

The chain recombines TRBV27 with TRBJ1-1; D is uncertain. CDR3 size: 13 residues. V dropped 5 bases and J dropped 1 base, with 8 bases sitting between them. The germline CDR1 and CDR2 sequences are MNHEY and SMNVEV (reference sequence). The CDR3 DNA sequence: TGTGCCAGCAGTCCCTACCCGAACACTGAAGCTTTCTTT. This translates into CASSPYPNTEAFF.

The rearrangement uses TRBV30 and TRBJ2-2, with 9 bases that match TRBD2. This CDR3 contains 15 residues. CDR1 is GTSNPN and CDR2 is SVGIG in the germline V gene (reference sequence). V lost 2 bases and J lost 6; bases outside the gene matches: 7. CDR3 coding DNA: TGTGCCTGGAGTTTCGGGACTAGCCGGGCCGGGGAGCTGTTTTTT. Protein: CAWSFGTSRAGELFF.

Here the CDR3 DNA reads TGCGCCAGCAGCTTGGGTGGAGGATTAGGGGAGCTGTTTTTT. This gives the protein CASSLGGGLGELFF. The V call is TRBV5-1, the J call TRBJ2-2, with D maybe TRBD2 (5 bases). V gave up 0 bases and J gave up 8 bases, with 11 bases separating them. The CDR3 has 14 amino acids. From germline, CDR1 is SGHRS and CDR2 YFSETQ.

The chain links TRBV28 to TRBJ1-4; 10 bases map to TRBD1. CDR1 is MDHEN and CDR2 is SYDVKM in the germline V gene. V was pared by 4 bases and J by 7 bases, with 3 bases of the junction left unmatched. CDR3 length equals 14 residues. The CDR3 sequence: CASSWDRGVEKLFF. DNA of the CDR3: TGTGCCAGCAGTTGGGACAGGGGTGTTGAAAAACTGTTTTTT.

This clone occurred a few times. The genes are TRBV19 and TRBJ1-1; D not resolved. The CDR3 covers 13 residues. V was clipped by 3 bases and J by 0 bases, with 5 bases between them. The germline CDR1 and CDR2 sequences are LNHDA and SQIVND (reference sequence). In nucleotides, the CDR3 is TGTGCCAGTAGTATCCAGGTGAACACTGAAGCTTTCTTT. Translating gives CASSIQVNTEAFF.

The chain's CDR3 is CASSLVRTGSHYEQYF. CDR3 sequence (DNA): TGTGCCAGCAGTTTAGTAAGGACAGGCTCGCACTACGAGCAGTACTTC. The V and J genes are TRBV28 and TRBJ2-7; 7 bases map to TRBD1. The length of the CDR3 is 16 residues. Trimming cost V 2 bases and J 3 bases; bases outside gene matches: 10. Germline CDR1 is MDHEN and CDR2 is SYDVKM. The full variable domain, its missing parts supplied by reference TRBV28 and TRBJ2-7, is DVKVTQSSRYLVKRTGEKVFLECVQDMDHENMFWYRQDPGLGLRLIYFSYDVKMKEKGDIPEGYSVSREKKERFSLILESASTNQTSMYLCASSLVRTGSHYEQYFGPGTRLTVT.

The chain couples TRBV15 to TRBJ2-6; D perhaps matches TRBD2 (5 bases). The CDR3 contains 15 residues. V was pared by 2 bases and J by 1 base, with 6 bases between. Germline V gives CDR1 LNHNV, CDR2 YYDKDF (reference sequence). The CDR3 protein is CATSRRTSGANVLTF. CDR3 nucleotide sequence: TGTGCCACCAGCAGAAGGACTTCTGGGGCCAACGTCCTGACTTTC.

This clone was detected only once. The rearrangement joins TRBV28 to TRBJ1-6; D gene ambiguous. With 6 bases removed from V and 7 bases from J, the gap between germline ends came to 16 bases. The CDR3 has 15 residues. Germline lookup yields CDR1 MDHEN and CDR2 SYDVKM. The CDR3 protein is CASSRADGRNSPLHF. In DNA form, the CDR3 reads TGTGCCAGCAGCCGCGCGGACGGGAGAAATTCACCCCTCCACTTT.

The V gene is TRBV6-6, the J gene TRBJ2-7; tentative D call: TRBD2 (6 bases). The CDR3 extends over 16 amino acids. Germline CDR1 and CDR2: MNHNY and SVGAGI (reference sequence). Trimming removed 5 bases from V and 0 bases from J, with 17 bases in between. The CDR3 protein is CASSRDSGVFSYEQYF. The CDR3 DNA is TGTGCCAGCAGTCGAGATAGCGGAGTTTTCTCCTACGAGCAGTACTTC.

CDR3 sequence (DNA): TGTGCCAGCAGTTCCCCGACAGGGAGAAGGGAAAAACTGTTTTTT. Its translation is CASSSPTGRREKLFF. V usage is TRBV28 and J usage is TRBJ1-4; 7 nucleotides align to TRBD1. J lost 8 bases, V lost 4 bases, and 10 bases had no gene match. CDR3 length: 15 residues. The germline gives CDR1 MDHEN, CDR2 SYDVKM.

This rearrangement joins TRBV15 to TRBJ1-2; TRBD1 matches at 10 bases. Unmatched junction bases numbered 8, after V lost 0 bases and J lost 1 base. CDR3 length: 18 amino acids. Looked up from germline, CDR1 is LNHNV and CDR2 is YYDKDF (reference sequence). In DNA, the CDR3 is TGTGCCACCAGCAGAGATCGGGGACAGGGGCCGGGTAACTATGGCTACACCTTC. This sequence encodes CATSRDRGQGPGNYGYTF.

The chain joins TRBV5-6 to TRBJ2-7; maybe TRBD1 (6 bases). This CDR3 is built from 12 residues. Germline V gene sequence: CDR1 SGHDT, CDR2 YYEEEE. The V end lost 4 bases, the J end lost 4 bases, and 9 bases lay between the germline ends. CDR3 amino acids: CASSLQGYEQYF. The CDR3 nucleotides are TGTGCCAGCAGCCTACAGGGTTACGAGCAGTACTTC.

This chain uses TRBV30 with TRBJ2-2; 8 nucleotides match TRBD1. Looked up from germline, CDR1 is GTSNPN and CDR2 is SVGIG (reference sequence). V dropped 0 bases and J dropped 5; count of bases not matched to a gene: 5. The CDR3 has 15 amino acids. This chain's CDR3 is CAWSVVDRATGELFF. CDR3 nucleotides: TGTGCCTGGAGTGTGGTGGACAGGGCAACCGGGGAGCTGTTTTTT. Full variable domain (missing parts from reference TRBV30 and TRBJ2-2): SQTIHQWPATLVQPVGSPLSLECTVEGTSNPNLYWYRQAAGRGLQLLFYSVGIGQISSEVPQNLSASRPQDRQFILSSKKLLLSDSGFYLCAWSVVDRATGELFFGEGSRLTVL.